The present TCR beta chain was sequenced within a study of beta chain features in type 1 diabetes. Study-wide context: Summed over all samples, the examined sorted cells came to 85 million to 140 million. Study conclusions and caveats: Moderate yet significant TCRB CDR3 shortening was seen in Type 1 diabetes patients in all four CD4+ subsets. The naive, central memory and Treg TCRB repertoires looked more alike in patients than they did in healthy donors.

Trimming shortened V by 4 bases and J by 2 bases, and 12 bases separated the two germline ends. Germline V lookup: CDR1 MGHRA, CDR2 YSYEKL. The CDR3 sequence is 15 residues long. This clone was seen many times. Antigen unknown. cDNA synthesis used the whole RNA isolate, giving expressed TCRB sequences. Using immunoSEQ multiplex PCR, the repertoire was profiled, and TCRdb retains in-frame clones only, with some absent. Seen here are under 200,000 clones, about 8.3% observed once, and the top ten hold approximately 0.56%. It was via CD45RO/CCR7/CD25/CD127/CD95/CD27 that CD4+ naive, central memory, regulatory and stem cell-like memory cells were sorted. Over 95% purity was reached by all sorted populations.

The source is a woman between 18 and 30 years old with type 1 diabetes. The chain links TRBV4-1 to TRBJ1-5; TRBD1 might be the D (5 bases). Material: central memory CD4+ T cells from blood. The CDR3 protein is CASSLRGGGNQPQHF. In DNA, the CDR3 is TGCGCCAGCAGCCTGCGGGGGGGAGGCAATCAGCCCCAGCATTTT.